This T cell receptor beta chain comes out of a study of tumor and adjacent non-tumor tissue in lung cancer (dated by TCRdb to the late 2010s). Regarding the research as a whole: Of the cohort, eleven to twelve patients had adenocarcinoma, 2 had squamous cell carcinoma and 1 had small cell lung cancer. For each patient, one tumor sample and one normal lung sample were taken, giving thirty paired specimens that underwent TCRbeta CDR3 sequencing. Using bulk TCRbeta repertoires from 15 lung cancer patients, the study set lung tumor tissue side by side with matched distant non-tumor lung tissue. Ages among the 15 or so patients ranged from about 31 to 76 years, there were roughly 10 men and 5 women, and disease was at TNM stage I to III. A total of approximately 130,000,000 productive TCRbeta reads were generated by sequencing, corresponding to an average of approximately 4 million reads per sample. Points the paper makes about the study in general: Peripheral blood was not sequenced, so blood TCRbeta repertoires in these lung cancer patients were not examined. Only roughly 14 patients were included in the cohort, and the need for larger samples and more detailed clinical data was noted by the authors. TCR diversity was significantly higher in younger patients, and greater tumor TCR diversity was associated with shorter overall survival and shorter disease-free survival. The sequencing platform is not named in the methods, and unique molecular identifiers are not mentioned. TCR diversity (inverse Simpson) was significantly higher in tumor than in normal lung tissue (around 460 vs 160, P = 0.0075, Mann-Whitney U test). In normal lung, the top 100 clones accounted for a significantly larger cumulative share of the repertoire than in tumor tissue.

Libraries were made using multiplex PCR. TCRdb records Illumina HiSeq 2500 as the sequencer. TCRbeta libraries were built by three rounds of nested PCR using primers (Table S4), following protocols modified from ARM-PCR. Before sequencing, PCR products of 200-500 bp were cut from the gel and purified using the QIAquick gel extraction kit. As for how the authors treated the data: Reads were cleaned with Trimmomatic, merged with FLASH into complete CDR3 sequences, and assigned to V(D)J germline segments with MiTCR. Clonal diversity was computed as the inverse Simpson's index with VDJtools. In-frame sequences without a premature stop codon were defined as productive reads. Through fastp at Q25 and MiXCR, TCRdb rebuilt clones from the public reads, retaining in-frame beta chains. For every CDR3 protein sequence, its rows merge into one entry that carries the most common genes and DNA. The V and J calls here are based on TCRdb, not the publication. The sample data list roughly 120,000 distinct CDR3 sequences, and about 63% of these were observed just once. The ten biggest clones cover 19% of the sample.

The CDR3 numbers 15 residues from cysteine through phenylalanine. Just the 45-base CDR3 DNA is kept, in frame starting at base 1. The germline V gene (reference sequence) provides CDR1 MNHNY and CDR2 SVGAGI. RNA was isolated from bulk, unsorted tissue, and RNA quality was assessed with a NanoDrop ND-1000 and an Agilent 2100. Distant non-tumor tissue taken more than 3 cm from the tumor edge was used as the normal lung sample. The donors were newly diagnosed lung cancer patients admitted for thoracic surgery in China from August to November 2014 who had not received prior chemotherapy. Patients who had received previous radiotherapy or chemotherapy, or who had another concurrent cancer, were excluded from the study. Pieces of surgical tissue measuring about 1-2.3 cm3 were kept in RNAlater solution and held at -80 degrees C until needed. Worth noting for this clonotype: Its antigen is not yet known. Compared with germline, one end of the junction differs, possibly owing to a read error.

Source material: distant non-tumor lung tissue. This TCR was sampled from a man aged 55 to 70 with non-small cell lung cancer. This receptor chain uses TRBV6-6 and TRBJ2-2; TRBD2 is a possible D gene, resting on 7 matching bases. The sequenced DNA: TGTGCCAGCAGTCTCCAGGAGGGGGGGACTGGGGAGATGTTTTTT. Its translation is CASSLQEGGTGEMFF.